These 3 T cell receptor beta chains were sequenced from one sample in a study of blood T cell repertoires in COVID-19. Only in-frame clones appear in the TCRdb table, and some are missing; sequencing was by immunoSEQ multiplex PCR. The table shows 190,000 or so clones, with more than 75% occurring only once. The specimen was peripheral blood. The source of these receptors is a man in his sixties who had recovered from COVID-19.

The genes are TRBV20-1 and TRBJ1-2; a possible D gene is TRBD1 (5 bases). Germline CDR1 is DFQATT and CDR2 is SNEGSKA (reference sequence). The V end was cut by 2 bases, the J end by 8 bases, with 9 bases between. The CDR3 covers 11 residues. The CDR3 DNA is TGCAGTGCTAGAAGCGGGGGAGGCTACACCTTC. As protein: CSARSGGGYTF.

The chain recombines TRBV5-5 with TRBJ1-5; TRBD1 aligns across 7 bases. Germline CDR1 reads SGHKS; CDR2 reads YYEKEE (reference sequence). CDR3 length equals 15 residues. V was clipped by 2 bases and J by 7 bases; unmatched bases: 9. This CDR3 is CASSFAGGGDQPQHF. In DNA form, the CDR3 reads TGTGCCAGCAGCTTCGCCGGAGGGGGCGACCAGCCCCAGCATTTT.

This chain links TRBV9 with TRBJ2-1, with 15 bases aligning to TRBD2. Germline CDR1 and CDR2: SGDLS and YYNGEE. V lost 3 bases and J lost 4; bases outside the gene matches: 5. CDR3 size: 17 residues. Here the CDR3 DNA reads TGTGCCAGCAGCGCCGGACTAGCGGGGGGGCCGTACAATGAGCAGTTCTTC. Translated, it gives CASSAGLAGGPYNEQFF.